Listed here are 8 T cell receptor beta chains from one sample, sequenced in a study of T cell responses to AZD1222 COVID-19 vaccine. TCRdb's copy holds only in-frame clones and misses some; the assay was immunoSEQ multiplex PCR. The repertoire holds roughly 90,000 clones, approximately 89% seen once, with about 5.2% in the top ten. Specimen: peripheral blood, collected 28 days after the second AZD1222 dose. Receptors were obtained from an adult who received the AZD1222 COVID-19 vaccine.

The V gene is TRBV7-9, the J gene TRBJ2-5; D unclear. Germline V lookup: CDR1 SEHNR, CDR2 FQNEAQ (reference sequence). This CDR3 contains 17 residues. V dropped 0 bases and J dropped 9 bases, with 23 bases sitting between them. The CDR3 coding sequence is TGTGCCAGCAGCTTAGCGTGGGCTTCTCGGCCCCTTTTGGCCCAGTACTTC. Protein: CASSLAWASRPLLAQYF.

This clone was detected only a few times. This sequence joins TRBV4-1 and TRBJ2-1; possibly TRBD2 for D (5 bases). The germline CDR1 and CDR2 sequences are MGHRA and YSYEKL. Trimming pared 3 bases from V and 8 bases from J, leaving 14 bases between. CDR3 length equals 14 residues. CDR3 sequence: CASSQGEGGYEQFF. Here the CDR3 DNA reads TGCGCCAGCAGCCAGGGAGAAGGCGGGTATGAGCAGTTCTTC.

The J gene is TRBJ2-5, the V gene TRBV5-5; D unresolved. V lost 1 base, J lost 2 bases, and 3 bases lay in between. This CDR3 comprises 12 residues. Germline V lookup: CDR1 SGHKS, CDR2 YYEKEE (reference sequence). The CDR3 sequence is CASSLYQETQYF. DNA of the CDR3: TGTGCCAGCAGCTTGTATCAAGAGACCCAGTACTTC. Full variable domain (missing parts from reference TRBV5-5 and TRBJ2-5): DAGVTQSPTHLIKTRGQQVTLRCSPISGHKSVSWYQQVLGQGPQFIFQYYEKEERGRGNFPDRFSARQFPNYSSELNVNALLLGDSALYLCASSLYQETQYFGPGTRLLVL.

J is TRBJ2-5 and V is TRBV11-2, with D unclear. The CDR3 spans 11 residues. Germline V gene data show CDR1 as SGHAT and CDR2 as FQNNGV. The V end lost 5 bases, the J end lost 1 base, and 2 bases lay between the germline ends. CDR3 DNA sequence: TGTGCCAGCAGCCCCCAAGAGACCCAGTACTTC. It encodes CASSPQETQYF.

The CDR3 DNA sequence: TGTGCCACCAGGGACCTAAGCGGGGGTAGGGATACGCAGTATTTT. This gives the protein CATRDLSGGRDTQYF. The rearrangement joins TRBV15 to TRBJ2-3, with TRBD2 matching over 8 bases. The CDR3 spans 15 residues. Looked up from germline, CDR1 is LNHNV and CDR2 is YYDKDF (reference sequence). V was clipped by 6 bases and J by 6 bases; unmatched bases: 11.

V gene TRBV2 combines with J gene TRBJ2-5; D may be TRBD1 or TRBD2 (5 bases each). CDR1 and CDR2 from the germline V gene are SNHLY and FYNNEI. V gave up 3 bases and J gave up 1 base, with 12 bases separating them. The CDR3 is made up of 15 amino acids. CDR3 sequence reads: CASSDMGVVQETQYF. CDR3 nucleotide sequence: TGTGCCAGCAGTGACATGGGGGTGGTCCAAGAGACCCAGTACTTC.

This chain links TRBV6-2 or TRBV6-3 with TRBJ2-1; 14 bases match TRBD2. After removal of 6 bases from V and 8 bases from J, the junction contained 3 bases not matched to a gene. Germline CDR1 is MNHEY and CDR2 is SVGEGT. CDR3 size: 14 residues. The CDR3 loop reads CASSGLAGGDEQFF. The CDR3 nucleotides are TGTGCCAGCAGCGGACTAGCGGGGGGAGATGAGCAGTTCTTC.

The V call is TRBV14, the J call TRBJ1-1; the D is unclear. Trimming took off 2 bases at V and 2 bases at J, with 9 bases between the two ends. Germline loops: CDR1 SGHDN, CDR2 FVKESK. The CDR3 contains 14 residues. The CDR3 region is CASSQQQLNTEAFF. In DNA, the CDR3 is TGTGCCAGCAGCCAACAACAGCTAAACACTGAAGCTTTCTTT. Filled out from reference TRBV14 and TRBJ1-1, the complete variable domain reads EAGVTQFPSHSVIEKGQTVTLRCDPISGHDNLYWYRRVMGKEIKFLLHFVKESKQDESGMPNNRFLAERTGGTYSTLKVQPAELEDSGVYFCASSQQQLNTEAFFGQGTRLTVV.